The 14 T cell receptor beta chains below were found in one sample sequenced in a study of CD8 T cells in Susac syndrome. With random hexamers, reverse transcription was performed on roughly 0.5 to 1 ug of RNA. TCRdb reprocessed the immunoSEQ multiplex PCR reads via MiXCR and lists one record per CDR3 protein. This table holds approximately 75,000 distinct CDR3 sequences, roughly 94% found once. The sequenced sample was CD8+ T cells from PBMCs. Receptor source: a human donor in good health.

The chain employs TRBV27 and TRBJ1-5, with 8 positions matching TRBD1. The CDR3 is 14 amino acids. Germline V gene sequence: CDR1 MNHEY, CDR2 SMNVEV (reference sequence). J was trimmed by 6 bases and V by 6 bases; bases with no gene match: 7. In DNA form, the CDR3 reads TGTGCCAGCAGCCCGGACAGGGTTGGTCAGCCCCAGCATTTT. It is translated as CASSPDRVGQPQHF.

This chain uses TRBV4-1 with TRBJ2-7, with D perhaps TRBD1 or TRBD2 (5 bases each). Deletions cut 1 base from V and 2 bases from J, with 15 bases between. CDR3 length: 16 amino acids. The V gene's germline CDR1 is MGHRA and CDR2 YSYEKL. DNA for the CDR3: TGCGCCAGCAGCCAAGGTTCGGGGACGATGCCCTACGAGCAGTACTTC. Translation gives CASSQGSGTMPYEQYF.

CDR3 amino acids: CSVEREMNTEAFF. The DNA of the CDR3 is TGCAGCGTTGAGAGGGAAATGAACACTGAAGCTTTCTTT. V usage is TRBV29-1 and J usage is TRBJ1-1; D call uncertain. The ends were cut back, 3 bases at V and 0 bases at J, with 8 bases in the middle. Germline V gene data show CDR1 as SQVTM and CDR2 as ANQGSEA. This CDR3 is 13 amino acids long. The entire variable domain, with the rest obtained from reference TRBV29-1 and TRBJ1-1, is as follows: SAVISQKPSRDICQRGTSLTIQCQVDSQVTMMFWYRQQPGQSLTLIATANQGSEATYESGFVIDKFPISRPNLTFSTLTVSNMSPEDSSIYLCSVEREMNTEAFFGQGTRLTVV.

V usage is TRBV6-6 and J usage is TRBJ1-1, with D perhaps matching TRBD1 (6 bases). CDR1 is MNHNY, CDR2 SVGAGI, per germline (reference sequence). Trimming pared 4 bases from V and 1 base from J, leaving 13 bases between. This CDR3 comprises 15 residues. The CDR3 DNA sequence: TGTGCCAGCAGTTCAAGAAGGGGGGGGAACACTGAAGCTTTCTTT. Its protein is CASSSRRGGNTEAFF.

CDR3 DNA: TGTGCCAGCAGTACCATAGCCGATGAGCAGTTCTTC. The encoded protein is CASSTIADEQFF. V usage is TRBV27 and J usage is TRBJ2-1; D is unresolved. This CDR3 region has 12 residues. Trimming left V 5 bases short and J 8 bases short, with 10 bases between. The V gene's germline CDR1 is MNHEY and CDR2 SMNVEV (reference sequence).

V usage is TRBV4-1 and J usage is TRBJ1-1; D call uncertain. Germline CDR1 is MGHRA and CDR2 is YSYEKL. Trimming left V 1 base short and J 5 bases short, with 11 bases between. CDR3 length: 14 residues. The CDR3 sequence is CASSQVQGSTEAFF. Written as DNA, the CDR3 is TGCGCCAGCAGCCAAGTTCAAGGATCGACTGAAGCTTTCTTT.

The chain is built from TRBV5-1 and TRBJ2-1; D is unresolved. Trimming removed 0 bases from V and 4 bases from J, with 11 bases in between. The CDR3 consists of 15 residues. Per the germline V gene, CDR1 is SGHRS and CDR2 is YFSETQ. CDR3 sequence (DNA): TGCGCCAGCAGCTTGGAGGAAACAGCTTACAATGAGCAGTTCTTC. Its protein product is CASSLEETAYNEQFF.

The rearrangement links TRBV6-5 to TRBJ1-1; TRBD1 is a possible D gene (6 bases). Germline V CDR1 and CDR2: MNHEY, SVGAGI. V was shortened by 6 bases and J by 4 bases, with 15 bases between the two germline ends. This CDR3 is 14 amino acids long. The DNA of the CDR3 is TGTGCCAGCAGGTACCGGGGGCGCGGCACTGAAGCTTTCTTT. It is translated as CASRYRGRGTEAFF.

The rearrangement joins TRBV6-6 to TRBJ2-1; 9 bases line up with TRBD1. The CDR3 totals 14 residues. Unmatched junction bases numbered 2, after V lost 1 base and J lost 7 bases. Looked up from germline, CDR1 is MNHNY and CDR2 is SVGAGI (reference sequence). As DNA, the CDR3 is TGTGCCAGCAGTTACTTTGGGACAGGGAATGAGCAGTTCTTC. Translated: CASSYFGTGNEQFF.

The rearrangement uses TRBV24-1 and TRBJ2-1, with D tentatively TRBD2 (5 bases). Germline V gene data show CDR1 as KGHDR and CDR2 as SFDVKD. CDR3 length: 17 residues. Trimming took off 10 bases at V and 0 bases at J, with 21 bases between the two ends. This CDR3 reads CATPPGPVRGSYNEQFF. As DNA, the CDR3 is TGTGCCACACCGCCGGGCCCTGTACGGGGCTCCTACAATGAGCAGTTCTTC.

V usage is TRBV29-1 and J usage is TRBJ2-5; TRBD2 is a possible D gene (5 bases). CDR1 is SQVTM and CDR2 is ANQGSEA in the germline V gene. With 3 bases removed from V and 4 bases from J, the gap between germline ends came to 12 bases. CDR3 length equals 13 residues. The CDR3 DNA follows: TGCAGCGTTGACGGAGGAGGTGGAGAGACCCAGTACTTC. Residues: CSVDGGGGETQYF.

This chain joins TRBV30 and TRBJ1-4; no firm D call. The CDR3 has 13 residues. Germline V gene data show CDR1 as GTSNPN and CDR2 as SVGIG (reference sequence). V was trimmed by 5 bases and J by 4 bases, leaving 11 bases between them. The CDR3 nucleotides are TGTGCCTGGGATGTGGCCCATAATGAAAAACTGTTTTTT. It codes for CAWDVAHNEKLFF.

V and J are TRBV28 and TRBJ2-7; D possibly matches TRBD1 or TRBD2 (5 bases each). This CDR3 is built from 16 residues. Per germline, CDR1 MDHEN and CDR2 SYDVKM. The V end lost 4 bases, the J end lost 4 bases, and 20 bases lay between the germline ends. The CDR3 DNA reads as TGTGCCAGCAGTTCTACGTTTACCCTGGGGGATTACGAGCAGTACTTC. As protein: CASSSTFTLGDYEQYF. Based on the CDR3 plus reference TRBV28 and TRBJ2-7, the full variable domain is DVKVTQSSRYLVKRTGEKVFLECVQDMDHENMFWYRQDPGLGLRLIYFSYDVKMKEKGDIPEGYSVSREKKERFSLILESASTNQTSMYLCASSSTFTLGDYEQYFGPGTRLTVT.

The rearrangement links TRBV7-9 to TRBJ1-6, with TRBD1 as a possible D gene (6 bases). V lost 5 bases and J 6 bases, leaving 11 bases between the germline ends. The germline V gene has CDR1 SEHNR and CDR2 FQNEAQ (reference sequence). The CDR3 extends over 14 amino acids. Here the CDR3 DNA reads TGTGCCAGCAGCCAAACAGGGTTTAATTCACCCCTCCACTTT. It specifies CASSQTGFNSPLHF.